This T cell receptor (beta chain) is drawn from a study of OX40 agonist ivuxolimab in advanced cancers. Looking at the study overall: Of the participants, 40% had some prior anti-PD-1, anti-PD-L1 or anti-CTLA-4 therapy, which was allowed.

The CDR3 length is 14 residues. Trimming cost V 1 base and J 4 bases, with 9 bases left between them. Germline assignment: CDR1 SGHTA and CDR2 FQGNSA. Libraries were prepared by immunoSEQ multiplex PCR; TCRdb keeps only in-frame clonotypes and omits some of them. The sample holds some 80,000 clones, roughly four fifths seen once. This sequence originates from an adult with an advanced solid tumor such as melanoma, head and neck, liver or kidney cancer. The chain uses TRBV7-2 and TRBJ2-3; D remains unclear. This specimen was CD4+ or CD8+ T cells sorted from blood, taken in a trial of the OX40 agonist ivuxolimab. The CDR3 coding sequence is TGTGCCAGCAGCTTAGACCCCCAGCCAGATACGCAGTATTTT. Its protein product is CASSLDPQPDTQYF. The full variable domain, rest sourced from reference TRBV7-2 and TRBJ2-3, is GAGVSQSPSNKVTEKGKDVELRCDPISGHTALYWYRQSLGQGLEFLIYFQGNSAPDKSGLPSDRFSAERTGGSVSTLTIQRTQQEDSAVYLCASSLDPQPDTQYFGPGTRLTVL.